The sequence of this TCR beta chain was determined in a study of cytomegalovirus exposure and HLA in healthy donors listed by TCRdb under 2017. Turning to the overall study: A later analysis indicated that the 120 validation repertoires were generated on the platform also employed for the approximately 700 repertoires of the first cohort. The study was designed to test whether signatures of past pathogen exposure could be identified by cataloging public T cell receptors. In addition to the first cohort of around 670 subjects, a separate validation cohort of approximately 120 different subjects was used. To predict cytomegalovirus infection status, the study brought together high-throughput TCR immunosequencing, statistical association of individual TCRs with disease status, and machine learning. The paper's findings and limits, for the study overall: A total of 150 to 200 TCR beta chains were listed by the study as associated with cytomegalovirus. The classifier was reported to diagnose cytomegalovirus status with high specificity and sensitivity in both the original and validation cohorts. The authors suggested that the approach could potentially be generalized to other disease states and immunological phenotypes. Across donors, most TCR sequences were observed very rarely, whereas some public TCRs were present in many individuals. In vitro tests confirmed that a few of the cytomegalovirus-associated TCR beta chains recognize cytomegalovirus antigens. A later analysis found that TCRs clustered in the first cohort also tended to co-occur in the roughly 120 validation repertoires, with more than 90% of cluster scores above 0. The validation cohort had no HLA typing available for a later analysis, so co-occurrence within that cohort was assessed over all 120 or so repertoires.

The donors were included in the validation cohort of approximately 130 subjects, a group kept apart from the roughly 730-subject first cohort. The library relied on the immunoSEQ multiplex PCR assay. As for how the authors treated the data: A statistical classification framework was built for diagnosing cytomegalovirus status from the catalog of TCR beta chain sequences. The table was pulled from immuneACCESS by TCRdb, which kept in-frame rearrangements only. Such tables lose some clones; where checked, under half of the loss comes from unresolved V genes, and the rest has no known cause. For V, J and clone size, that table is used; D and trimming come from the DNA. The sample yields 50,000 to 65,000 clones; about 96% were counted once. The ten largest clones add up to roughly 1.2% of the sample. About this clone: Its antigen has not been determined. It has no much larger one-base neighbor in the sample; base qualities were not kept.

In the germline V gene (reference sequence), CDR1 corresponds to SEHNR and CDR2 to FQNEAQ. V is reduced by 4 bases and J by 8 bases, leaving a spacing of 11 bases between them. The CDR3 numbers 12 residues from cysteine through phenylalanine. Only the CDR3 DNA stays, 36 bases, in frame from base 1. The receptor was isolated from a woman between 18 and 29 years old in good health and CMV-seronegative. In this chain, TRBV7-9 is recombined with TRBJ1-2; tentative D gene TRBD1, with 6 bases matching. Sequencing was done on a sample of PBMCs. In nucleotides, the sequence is TGTGCCAGCAGCTCAGGGGTTCAAGGCTACACCTTC. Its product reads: CASSSGVQGYTF.